What follows describes a single T cell receptor beta chain. Antigen unknown. This sample was taken from a study of shared clonotypes between healthy human individuals. Study results and caveats: The study found roughly 5.3% of naive CD4 clonotypes shared across a few donors.

Per the authors' pipeline: With immunoSEQ giving junction-only sequences and no quality scores, filtering differed. The assay was immunoSEQ multiplex PCR, and TCRdb's table has in-frame clones only and misses some. The D gene and trimming were derived from the DNA, and the V and J assignments and clone size from that table. The sample carries about 2.1 million clones, approximately 92% recorded once. The CDR3 totals 14 residues. CDR1 and CDR2 (germline): SQVTM, ANQGSEA. V was pared by 6 bases and J by 4 bases, with 7 bases of the junction left unmatched. Naive-designated CD8 cells lacked CD45RO, were positively enriched for CCR7, and omitted terminally differentiated effector memory CD45RA+ cells.

The TCR sequence derives from a young man in good health. Some clones in this sample may be carry-over from other donors' samples. J is TRBJ2-1 and V is TRBV29-1; 9 bases agree with TRBD2. Sample: naive CD8+ T cells from PBMCs. The CDR3 DNA follows: TGCAGCGTGGGAGGCGGGAGGGCGTACAATGAGCAGTTCTTC. It yields the protein CSVGGGRAYNEQFF.